Listed here is a single T cell receptor (beta chain). Its cognate antigen is unknown. The junction shows a germline mismatch at one end, possibly a read error. These data originate in a study of post-analysis software for immune sequencing data. The study's findings and limits: Controls' normalized Chao1 diversity significantly exceeded that of multiple sclerosis patients. Five or six TRBV segments were more frequent in patients than controls; TRBV5-6, TRBV5-1 and TRBV20-1 belonged to this group.

Prepared libraries of TCR beta cDNA carried unique molecular identifiers. From the PCR reads, TCRdb called clonotypes with MiXCR, one entry per CDR3 protein. The sample includes more than 450,000 distinct CDR3 sequences, approximately 31% of them seen just once. CDR1 and CDR2 from the germline V gene are SGHDT and YYEEEE. This CDR3 is built from 16 residues. The specimen sequenced was blood. The source of this sequence is a girl between 2 and 17 years old with multiple sclerosis. The rearrangement links TRBV5-6 to TRBJ2-1; 10 nucleotides agree with TRBD1. The chain's CDR3 is CASSLPGTGAYSEQFF. The CDR3 DNA follows: TGTGCCAGCAGCTTGCCCGGGACAGGGGCCTACAGTGAGCAGTTCTTC.